This TCR beta chain appears in the sequencing data of a study of identical twins (dated by TCRdb to 2015 to 2016). Some background on the complete study: The study deep-sequenced TCR alpha and beta repertoires from monozygotic twins, unrelated adults of various ages and cord blood to test whether fetal clonotypes persist. To rule out contamination, replicate twin experiments were performed at different times with different library preparation protocols. Paper-wide results and their limitations: Zero-insertion analyses could be partly confounded by invariant T cells such as MAIT and iNKT, although diverse VJ usage argued against such confounding for most clonotypes. Abundant cord blood beta clonotypes carried fewer insertions; young adult naive repertoires showed a weaker similar trend, while memory repertoires showed none. Compared with coincidental sharing between unrelated individuals, out-of-frame TCR alpha sequences shared between twins had an excess of sequences with low generation probability. Recombination models systematically underestimated out-of-frame TCR alpha sharing in monozygotic twins but agreed with sharing between unrelated individuals. Because the same donors could not be followed over many years, the conclusions relied on cross-sectional statistical analysis. Excess twin sharing in beta out-of-frame sequences was weaker because fewer shared sequences lowered the signal-to-noise ratio.

Every donor was a healthy Caucasian. The twin cohort consisted of three pairs of female monozygotic twins, all aged 18 to 29 years. The RNA used for TCR libraries was isolated from peripheral blood mononuclear cells. Library preparation employed 5' RACE. The sample was run on an Illumina HiSeq 2000. A universal primer binding site was introduced by template switching, and a unique molecular identifier was present in the final cDNA, enabling accurate counting of TCR cDNA molecules. Specific primers in the conserved constant-segment region were used to synthesize first-strand cDNA for the TCR alpha and beta chains. To control for contamination, each cDNA library was double barcoded with a SMART-Mk sample barcode plus Illumina barcodes. TruSeq adapter sequences, together with Illumina sample barcodes, were added in two successive PCR steps. The TCR alpha and beta cDNA libraries were sequenced on the Illumina HiSeq platform using custom primers. As for the authors' bioinformatics: MiGEC was used to process raw reads and extract unique molecular identifiers, and MiXCR was used to find CDR3 positions. Recombination models were inferred per individual with the repgenHMM and IGoR tools using an EM algorithm. The analysis of shared clonotypes was done with the tcR package in R, with sharing normalized by the product of cloneset sizes. To study raw recombination free of thymic and clonal selection effects, out-of-frame nonproductive sequences were analyzed. TCRdb redid the processing of the public reads, applying fastp at Q25 and MiXCR, and retained in-frame beta chains. Duplicate CDR3 protein sequences are folded into a single record with the most common DNA and genes. The V and J calls and clone size come from TCRdb's table, not from the authors' own analysis. For this sample the table gives hundreds of thousands of distinct CDR3 sequences, of which roughly 20% were detected only once. The leading ten clones occupy under 15% of the sample.

Taken from the germline V gene, the CDR1 and CDR2 loops are SGHRS and YFSETQ. After removal of 4 bases from V and 3 bases from J, the junction retains 8 bases not matched to a gene. Counted from cysteine to phenylalanine, this CDR3 has 15 amino acids. The sequence is cut down to CDR3 DNA, 45 bases in frame from base 1. As for this clonotype: The antigen this receptor binds is unknown. Base quality data are lacking; no much larger clone is found one base away.

These data also formed part of another study, on T cells expressing NK-cell markers. The second publication reports: Seven to nine donors provided sorted CD3+CD56+NKG2C+, CD3+CD56+NKG2C- and CD3+CD56-NKG2C+ T-cell subsets, whose TCR beta-chain repertoires were profiled. Among the eight sequenced donors, only one was HCMV-seronegative, while the other seven were HCMV-seropositive. In several experiments an anti-gammadeltaTCR antibody was added to restrict sorting to alphabetaTCR-expressing T cells. For several donors, the dominant CD3+CD56+NKG2C+ clonotypes were among the top 10 CD8+ clonotypes and accounted for about 1.0-7.5% of CD8+ T cells. Those dominant clonotypes were again the most abundant among CD3+CD56-NKG2C+ cells in a handful of donors, at 28.3-60.1%. It remained unclear whether the expanded NKG2C-expressing T cell clones were specific for HCMV antigens. All eight donors whose samples were sequenced were randomly selected healthy volunteers, three of them men and five women. A commercial ELISA kit detecting HCMV-specific IgG in serum was used to determine HCMV serostatus. For roughly six donors, bulk peripheral blood T-cell repertoires were additionally sequenced from unsorted PBMC. MIGEC handled demultiplexing of the reads and grouping by UMI, while MiTCR was used to assemble and quantify clonotypes. To exclude erroneous sequences, only TCR cDNA sequences supported by at least two reads were retained. Downstream repertoire analysis used the tcR package, and clonotypes were matched across fractions by CDR3 nucleotide sequence plus V segment. VDJmatch was used to annotate antigen specificity against VDJdb, with one amino acid substitution in CDR3 allowed.

Sequenced input: PBMCs. The sequence joins TRBV5-1 to TRBJ1-2, with 8 bases in between that match TRBD1. This clonotype was sampled from a woman aged 18 to 35 in good health. The CDR3 reads CASSLTLTGDYGYTF. The DNA is TGCGCCAGCAGCCTAACCCTGACAGGGGACTATGGCTACACCTTC.